This T cell receptor (beta chain) was captured by sequencing in a study of T cells in Graves' hyperthyroidism and ophthalmopathy. RNA transcripts provided the source from which TCR beta CDR3 regions were amplified. Primed by the HTBI set, a first-round RT-PCR was run on the TCR CDR3. Via MiXCR, TCRdb re-called the multiplex PCR reads, giving one row per CDR3 protein. This sample has fewer than 800,000 distinct CDR3 sequences; around 15% occur once, and the top ten carry around 8.1%. Hyperthyroidism of Graves' type that showed no ophthalmopathy progression within 18 months was stable. Patients aged 18 to 65 had newly diagnosed hyperthyroidism that had lasted under 2 months. Uncontrolled infection, other autoimmune disease, pregnancy or lactation led to exclusion. Germline CDR1 is SGHDN and CDR2 is FVKESK. This CDR3 has 15 residues. V lost 1 base and J 8 bases, leaving 15 bases between the germline ends.

The study, taken as a whole, reports: Most clonotypes that expanded in the thyroid above 0.001 also showed up in blood.

Notes on this clonotype: Its cognate antigen is unknown.

The TCR was taken from a man aged 18 to 30 with Graves' hyperthyroidism. The sample taken for sequencing was blood. The rearrangement joins TRBV14 to TRBJ2-1; possible D gene TRBD1, 6 bases. The CDR3 DNA follows: TGTGCCAGCAGCCAAGGACAGGTCTTTTGGGATGAGCAGTTCTTC. Protein product: CASSQGQVFWDEQFF.